This T cell receptor (beta chain) was captured by sequencing in a study of control samples from healthy donors and cancer patients. The CDR3 runs 14 residues. Germline V gene sequence: CDR1 SGHRS, CDR2 YFSETQ. V shed 0 bases and J shed 2 bases, with 6 bases lying between them. TCRdb's copy holds only in-frame clones and misses some; the assay was immunoSEQ multiplex PCR. The sample shows 95,000 to 110,000 clones, about 89% of them seen only once. The source is a man aged 60 to 75 with lung cancer. This sequence joins TRBV5-1 and TRBJ2-1; D is ambiguous. Sequencing was done on a sample of PBMCs. CDR3 sequence (DNA): TGCGCCAGCAGCTTGGAGGAGCCCTACAATGAGCAGTTCTTC. Its translation is CASSLEEPYNEQFF.